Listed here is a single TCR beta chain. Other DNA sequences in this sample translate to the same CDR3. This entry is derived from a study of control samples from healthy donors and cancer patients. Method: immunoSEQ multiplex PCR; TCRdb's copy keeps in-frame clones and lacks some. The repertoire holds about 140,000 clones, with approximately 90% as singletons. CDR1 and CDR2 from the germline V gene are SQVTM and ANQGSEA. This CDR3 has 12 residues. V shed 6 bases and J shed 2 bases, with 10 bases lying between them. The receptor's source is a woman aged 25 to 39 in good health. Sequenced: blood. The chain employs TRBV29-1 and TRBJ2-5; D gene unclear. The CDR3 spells CSVRTDQETQYF. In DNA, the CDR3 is TGCAGCGTGCGGACGGATCAAGAGACCCAGTACTTC.